This T cell receptor (beta chain) was identified in a study of blood T cell repertoires in COVID-19 (dated by TCRdb to about 2020). A note on the overall study: Samples from collaborators originated in the United States, Italy and Spain and spanned both the acute and convalescent phases of COVID-19. The repertoires were made available in a free public database intended to serve as a resource for research on the immune response to SARS-CoV-2. Where available, HLA class I and class II types were obtained from metadata supplied by the sample provider rather than from assay-based typing. The samples were drawn from the first 160 participants of the ongoing ImmuneRACE study and from 1,254 subjects provided by 6 global collaborators. Sample metadata almost always included a de-identified subject ID, COVID-19 status, age in years and sex. The prospective study material was composed of cDNA or gDNA derived from T cells, B-cell-depleted T cells, or PBMCs. Deeply sampled blood TCRbeta repertoires from subjects exposed to, actively infected with, or recovered from COVID-19 were included in the dataset. General conclusions and limits of the study: Clinical and demographic metadata were provided uncurated, with the amount varying by source and participant.

With regard to this clone: Its antigen is not yet known. Base qualities are not recorded, but no much larger clone differs from it by a single base.

Spanning cysteine to phenylalanine, the CDR3 consists of 14 amino acids. The read is trimmed to its CDR3 DNA, 42 bases read in frame from base 1. The V and J ends are trimmed by 2 bases and 2 bases, leaving 10 bases between them. Via the germline V gene, CDR1 is MDHEN and CDR2 SYDVKM. TCRbeta CDR3 regions were amplified from genomic DNA by means of the immunoSEQ Assay, a bias-controlled multiplex PCR. As for the original processing: The number of nucleated cells in each sample was estimated from the amplification of reference gene primers within the assay. To quantify the absolute abundance of each unique TCRbeta CDR3 rearrangement, sequence reads were collapsed and filtered. For each sample, productive Simpson clonality was calculated as the square root of Simpson's diversity index over productive rearrangements. The immuneACCESS repertoire file appears here via TCRdb, limited to in-frame rearrangements. These files lack a portion of the clones; in checked studies, under half of the deficit traces to unresolved V genes, and the cause of the others is not known. The V and J calls and clone size were taken over from that table, and D and trimming were inferred from the DNA. This sample holds 140,000 to 150,000 clones; around 78% were observed only once. Of the sample, less than 2% falls within the top ten clones.

Whole blood was collected in K2EDTA tubes by collaborating institutions according to the institutions' own protocols. Collaborator samples were shipped for TCRbeta analysis as frozen whole blood, isolated PBMCs, or DNA extracted from either sample type. The receptor comes from a woman aged 55 to 70 with acute or convalescent COVID-19. Sequencing was performed on peripheral blood. The rearranged segments are TRBV28 and TRBJ2-7; the best D guess is TRBD2, with 5 bases matching. The DNA sequence is TGTGCCAGCAGTTTAATGGACTTGACCTACGAGCAGTACTTC. Translated, this is CASSLMDLTYEQYF.